A single sample gave rise to the 17 T cell receptor beta chains below, sequenced in a study of shared T cell receptors in the human thymus. Only in-frame clones appear in the TCRdb table, and some are missing; sequencing was by immunoSEQ multiplex PCR. The table shows roughly 560,000 clones, with 75% to 80% occurring only once. The same data also went into a second study, on human thymus T cells.

The sample taken for sequencing was thymocytes. These receptors originate from a boy under two years old with a congenital heart defect.

The rearrangement joins TRBV7-9 to TRBJ1-1; TRBD1 is a possible D gene (6 bases). This CDR3 is 14 amino acids long. The ends were cut back, 5 bases at V and 0 bases at J, with 10 bases in the middle. Germline lookup yields CDR1 SEHNR and CDR2 FQNEAQ (reference sequence). The CDR3 spells CASSHRVLNTEAFF. DNA for the CDR3: TGTGCCAGCAGCCACAGGGTCTTGAACACTGAAGCTTTCTTT. The full variable domain, completed using reference TRBV7-9 and TRBJ1-1, is DTGVSQNPRHKITKRGQNVTFRCDPISEHNRLYWYRQTLGQGPEFLTYFQNEAQLEKSRLLSDRFSAERPKGSFSTLEIQRTEQGDSAMYLCASSHRVLNTEAFFGQGTRLTVV.

As concerns this clone: The sample holds other DNA sequences that translate to the same CDR3. J is TRBJ1-2 and V is TRBV18; 9 bases align to TRBD1. Trimming at V came to 0 bases and at J to 8 bases, leaving 4 bases not matched to a gene. The CDR3 consists of 14 residues. CDR1 and CDR2 from the germline V gene are KGHSH and LQKENI. The CDR3 sequence: CASSPPDRGGGYTF. The CDR3 DNA sequence: TGTGCCAGCTCACCACCCGACAGGGGGGGAGGCTACACCTTC.

This rearrangement joins TRBV5-1 to TRBJ2-3, with no clear D. There are 15 residues in the CDR3. Germline CDR1 and CDR2: SGHRS and YFSETQ. Trimming shortened V by 0 bases and J by 3 bases, and 11 bases separated the two germline ends. DNA of the CDR3: TGCGCCAGCAGCTTGGCCCGAGCATATACAGATACGCAGTATTTT. It codes for CASSLARAYTDTQYF. The full variable domain, in which reference TRBV5-1 and TRBJ2-3 provide the parts outside the CDR3, is KAGVTQTPRYLIKTRGQQVTLSCSPISGHRSVSWYQQTPGQGLQFLFEYFSETQRNKGNFPGRFSGRQFSNSRSEMNVSTLELGDSALYLCASSLARAYTDTQYFGPGTRLTVL.

CDR3 loop: CASRAPTSGSYEQYF. In DNA form, the CDR3 reads TGTGCCAGCAGGGCCCCGACTAGCGGGAGCTACGAGCAGTACTTC. This rearrangement joins TRBV7-9 to TRBJ2-7, with TRBD2 matching over 12 bases. Germline values: CDR1 SEHNR, CDR2 FQNEAQ (reference sequence). The CDR3 totals 15 residues. V was pared by 6 bases and J by 3 bases, with 6 bases of the junction left unmatched.

The rearrangement joins TRBV11-3 to TRBJ1-2; TRBD1 is a possible D gene (6 bases). The V and J ends lost 8 bases and 8 bases respectively, with 15 bases between them. Germline V gene data show CDR1 as SGHNT and CDR2 as YENEEA. This CDR3 spans 12 amino acids. In DNA, the CDR3 is TGTGCCAGCGGCCAGGGGCTGGGCGGCTACACCTTC. Its translation: CASGQGLGGYTF.

The gene calls are TRBV9 and TRBJ2-2, with 9 bases identical to TRBD1. Germline V gene sequence: CDR1 SGDLS, CDR2 YYNGEE. The CDR3 contains 18 residues. V was pared by 2 bases and J by 4 bases, with 12 bases of the junction left unmatched. CDR3 nucleotide sequence: TGTGCCAGCAGCGTGTGGGACAGGGCCCTATACTCCACCGGGGAGCTGTTTTTT. Translating gives CASSVWDRALYSTGELFF.

The chain joins TRBV7-2 to TRBJ2-2; TRBD2 aligns across 9 bases. V was pared by 5 bases and J by 6 bases, with 7 bases of the junction left unmatched. From germline, CDR1 is SGHTA and CDR2 FQGNSA. The CDR3 is made up of 15 amino acids. This chain's CDR3 is CASSLRGGRAGELFF. The CDR3 nucleotides are TGTGCCAGCAGCCTCCGGGGCGGGAGGGCCGGGGAGCTGTTTTTT.

This chain uses TRBV27 with TRBJ2-7; D remains ambiguous. The CDR3 has 14 amino acids. Trimming removed 4 bases from V and 1 base from J, with 11 bases in between. Germline V gene sequence: CDR1 MNHEY, CDR2 SMNVEV (reference sequence). The CDR3 here is CASSSPRRSYEQYF. In DNA, the CDR3 is TGTGCCAGCAGTTCTCCAAGGAGATCCTACGAGCAGTACTTC.

The rearrangement joins TRBV11-3 to TRBJ2-1; 7 bases agree with TRBD1. Trimming cost V 8 bases and J 3 bases; bases outside gene matches: 10. The CDR3 has 15 residues. Germline V lookup: CDR1 SGHNT, CDR2 YENEEA. This CDR3 is CASLSRQGSYNEQFF. DNA of the CDR3: TGTGCCAGCCTCAGCCGACAGGGTAGCTACAATGAGCAGTTCTTC. The variable domain in full, with the rest retrieved from reference TRBV11-3 and TRBJ2-1, is EAGVVQSPRYKIIEKKQPVAFWCNPISGHNTLYWYLQNLGQGPELLIRYENEEAVDDSQLPKDRFSAERLKGVDSTLKIQPAELGDSAVYLCASLSRQGSYNEQFFGPGTRLTVL.

This clone was seen only once. The V and J genes are TRBV29-1 and TRBJ2-2, with unresolved D. There are 14 residues in the CDR3. The ends were cut back, 4 bases at V and 0 bases at J, with 9 bases in the middle. The germline V gene encodes CDR1 SQVTM and CDR2 ANQGSEA. The CDR3 protein is CSVVLAPNTGELFF. The CDR3 DNA follows: TGCAGCGTTGTGTTAGCACCGAACACCGGGGAGCTGTTTTTT.

This rearrangement joins TRBV27 to TRBJ2-7; 8 bases line up with TRBD1. CDR1 and CDR2 from the germline V gene are MNHEY and SMNVEV (reference sequence). The J segment lost 5 bases and the V segment lost 5 bases, leaving 14 bases of the junction unmatched. This CDR3 contains 16 residues. The CDR3 sequence is CASSPGHADRGHEQYF. The CDR3 DNA sequence: TGTGCCAGCAGTCCGGGGCATGCCGACAGGGGCCACGAGCAGTACTTC.

This clone was seen a few times. This rearrangement joins TRBV7-9 to TRBJ2-3; 8 bases fit TRBD2. The CDR3 is 16 amino acids. The germline gives CDR1 SEHNR, CDR2 FQNEAQ (reference sequence). The V and J ends lost 8 bases and 0 bases, in that order; junction bases with no gene match: 10. This CDR3 is CASRPVASGSTDTQYF. Here the CDR3 DNA reads TGTGCCAGCCGGCCCGTTGCTAGCGGGAGCACAGATACGCAGTATTTT.

This clone was recorded a few times. The V and J genes are TRBV27 and TRBJ2-2; tentative D call: TRBD2 (5 bases). The CDR3 is 13 amino acids. The ends were cut back, 2 bases at V and 6 bases at J, with 7 bases in the middle. CDR1 is MNHEY, CDR2 SMNVEV, per germline (reference sequence). CDR3 DNA sequence: TGTGCCAGCAGTTTAGGAGGAGCCGGGGAGCTGTTTTTT. Translation gives CASSLGGAGELFF.

This chain links TRBV19 with TRBJ2-4; 8 bases are a match to TRBD1. V lost 4 bases and J lost 8; bases outside the gene matches: 19. Looked up from germline, CDR1 is LNHDA and CDR2 is SQIVND (reference sequence). There are 18 residues in the CDR3. CDR3 nucleotides: TGTGCCAGTAGTACCTGCGTCGACAGGGGCTTCACCCCAGACATTCAGTACTTC. This codes for CASSTCVDRGFTPDIQYF.

The chain has TRBV19 and TRBJ2-7; TRBD2 aligns across 11 bases. The CDR3 length is 17 residues. Unmatched junction bases numbered 12, after V lost 5 bases and J lost 3 bases. CDR1 and CDR2 from the germline V gene are LNHDA and SQIVND (reference sequence). In nucleotides, the CDR3 is TGTGCCAGTAGTGGAAAATCGGGGACTAGCGGCTACTACGAGCAGTACTTC. It is translated as CASSGKSGTSGYYEQYF.

This clone has more than one count but fewer than ten. The chain carries TRBV7-8 and TRBJ2-1; TRBD2 matches at 10 bases. J gave up 3 bases and V 4 bases, and 3 bases lay outside the gene matches. The CDR3 extends over 15 amino acids. CDR1 is SGHVS, CDR2 FQNEAQ, per germline. The CDR3: CASSYRTSGYNEQFF. The DNA of the CDR3 is TGTGCCAGCAGCTATCGGACTAGCGGCTACAATGAGCAGTTCTTC.

The chain joins TRBV7-2 to TRBJ2-7, with D hard to call. Per the germline V gene, CDR1 is SGHTA and CDR2 is FQGNSA. V was shortened by 5 bases and J by 3 bases, with 5 bases between the two germline ends. The CDR3 has 11 amino acids. CDR3 region: CASSPGYEQYF. The CDR3 nucleotides read TGTGCCAGCAGCCCCGGCTACGAGCAGTACTTC.